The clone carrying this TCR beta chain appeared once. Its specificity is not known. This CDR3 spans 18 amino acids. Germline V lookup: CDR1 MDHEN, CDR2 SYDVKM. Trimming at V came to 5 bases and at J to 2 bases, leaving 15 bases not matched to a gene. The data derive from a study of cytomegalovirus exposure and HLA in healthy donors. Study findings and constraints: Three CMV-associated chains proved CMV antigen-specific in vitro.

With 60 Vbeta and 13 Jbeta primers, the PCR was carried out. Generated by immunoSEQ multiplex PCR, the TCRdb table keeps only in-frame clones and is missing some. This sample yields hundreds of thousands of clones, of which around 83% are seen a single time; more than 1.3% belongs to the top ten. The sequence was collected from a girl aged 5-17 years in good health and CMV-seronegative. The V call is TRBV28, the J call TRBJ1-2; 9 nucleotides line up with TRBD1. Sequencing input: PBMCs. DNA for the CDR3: TGTGCCAGCAGTGACCACCATCCCGGGACAGGGATGAACTATGGCTACACCTTC. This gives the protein CASSDHHPGTGMNYGYTF.